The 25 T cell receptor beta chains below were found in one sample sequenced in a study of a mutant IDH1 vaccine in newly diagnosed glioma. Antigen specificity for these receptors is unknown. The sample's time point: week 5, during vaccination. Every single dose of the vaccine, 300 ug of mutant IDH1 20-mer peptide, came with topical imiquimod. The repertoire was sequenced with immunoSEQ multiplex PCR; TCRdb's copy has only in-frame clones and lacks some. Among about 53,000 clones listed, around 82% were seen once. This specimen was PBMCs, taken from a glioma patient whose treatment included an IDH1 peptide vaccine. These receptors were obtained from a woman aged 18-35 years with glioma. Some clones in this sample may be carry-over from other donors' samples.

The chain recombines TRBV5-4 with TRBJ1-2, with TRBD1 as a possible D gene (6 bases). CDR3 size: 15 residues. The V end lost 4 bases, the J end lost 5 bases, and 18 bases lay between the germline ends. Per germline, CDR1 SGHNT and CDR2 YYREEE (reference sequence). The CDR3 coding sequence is TGTGCCAGCAGCCTCGACCCGGACAGACTTTATGGCTACACCTTC. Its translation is CASSLDPDRLYGYTF.

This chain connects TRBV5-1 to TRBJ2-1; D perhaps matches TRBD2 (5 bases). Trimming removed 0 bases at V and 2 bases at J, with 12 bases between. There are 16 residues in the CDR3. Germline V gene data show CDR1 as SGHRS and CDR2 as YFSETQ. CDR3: CASSLESAATYNEQFF. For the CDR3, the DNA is TGCGCCAGCAGCTTGGAGTCAGCGGCTACCTACAATGAGCAGTTCTTC.

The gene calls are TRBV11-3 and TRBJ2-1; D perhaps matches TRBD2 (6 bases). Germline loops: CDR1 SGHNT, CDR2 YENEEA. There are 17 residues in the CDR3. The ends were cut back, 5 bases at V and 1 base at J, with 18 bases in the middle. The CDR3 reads CASSMTSMVMSYNEQFF. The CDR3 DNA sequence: TGTGCCAGCAGCATGACTAGTATGGTGATGTCCTACAATGAGCAGTTCTTC.

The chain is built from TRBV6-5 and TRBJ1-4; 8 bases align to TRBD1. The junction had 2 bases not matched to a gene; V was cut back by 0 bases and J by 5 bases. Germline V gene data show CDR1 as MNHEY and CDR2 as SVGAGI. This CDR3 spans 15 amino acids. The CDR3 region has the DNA TGTGCCAGCAGTTACTCTCGGACAGGGAATGAAAAACTGTTTTTT. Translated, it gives CASSYSRTGNEKLFF.

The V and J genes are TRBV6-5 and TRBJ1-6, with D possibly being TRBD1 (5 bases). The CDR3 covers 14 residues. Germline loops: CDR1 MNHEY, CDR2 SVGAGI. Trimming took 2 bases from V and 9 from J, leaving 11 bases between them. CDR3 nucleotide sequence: TGTGCCAGCAGTTACGGGACGACGGGTTCACCCCTCCACTTT. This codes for CASSYGTTGSPLHF.

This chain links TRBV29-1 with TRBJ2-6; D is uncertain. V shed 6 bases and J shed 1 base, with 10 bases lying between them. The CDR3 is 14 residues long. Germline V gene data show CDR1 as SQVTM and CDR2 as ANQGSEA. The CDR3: CSVETSSGANVLTF. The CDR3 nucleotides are TGCAGCGTCGAAACATCTTCTGGGGCCAACGTCCTGACTTTC.

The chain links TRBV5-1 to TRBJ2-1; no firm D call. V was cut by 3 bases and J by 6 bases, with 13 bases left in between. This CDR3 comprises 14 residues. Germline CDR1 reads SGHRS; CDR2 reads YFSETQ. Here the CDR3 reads CASSWGAAFNEQFF. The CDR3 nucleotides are TGCGCCAGCAGCTGGGGTGCCGCGTTCAATGAGCAGTTCTTC.

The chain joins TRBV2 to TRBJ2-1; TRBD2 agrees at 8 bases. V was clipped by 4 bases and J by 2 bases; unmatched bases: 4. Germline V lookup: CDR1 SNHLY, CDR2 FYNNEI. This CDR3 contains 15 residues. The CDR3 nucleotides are TGTGCCAGCAGTGGCGGGGGGTTAACCTACAATGAGCAGTTCTTC. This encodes CASSGGGLTYNEQFF.

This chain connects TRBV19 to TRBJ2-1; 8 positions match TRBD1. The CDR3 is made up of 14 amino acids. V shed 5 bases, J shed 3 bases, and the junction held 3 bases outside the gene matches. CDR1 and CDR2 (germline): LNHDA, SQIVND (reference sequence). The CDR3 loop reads CASSVQGDYNEQFF. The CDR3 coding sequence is TGTGCCAGTAGTGTACAGGGGGACTACAATGAGCAGTTCTTC.

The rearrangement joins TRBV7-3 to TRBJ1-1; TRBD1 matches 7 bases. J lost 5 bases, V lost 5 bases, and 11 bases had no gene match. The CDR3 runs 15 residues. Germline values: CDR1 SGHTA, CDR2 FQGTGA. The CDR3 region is CASSATRTGGTEAFF. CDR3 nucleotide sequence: TGTGCCAGCAGCGCTACCCGGACAGGTGGGACTGAAGCTTTCTTT.

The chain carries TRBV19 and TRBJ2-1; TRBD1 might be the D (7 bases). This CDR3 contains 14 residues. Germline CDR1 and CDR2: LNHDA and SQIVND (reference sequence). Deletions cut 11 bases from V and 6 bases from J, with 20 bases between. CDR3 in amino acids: CASQSGRGANEQFF. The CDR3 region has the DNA TGTGCCTCTCAAAGCGGCAGGGGGGCCAATGAGCAGTTCTTC.

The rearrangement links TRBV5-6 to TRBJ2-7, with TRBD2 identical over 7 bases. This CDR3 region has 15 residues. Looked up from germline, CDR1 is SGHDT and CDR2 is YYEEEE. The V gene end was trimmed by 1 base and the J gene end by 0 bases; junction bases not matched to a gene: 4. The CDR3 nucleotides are TGTGCCAGCAGCTTGTGGGGAGGGGCCTCCTACGAGCAGTACTTC. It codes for CASSLWGGASYEQYF.

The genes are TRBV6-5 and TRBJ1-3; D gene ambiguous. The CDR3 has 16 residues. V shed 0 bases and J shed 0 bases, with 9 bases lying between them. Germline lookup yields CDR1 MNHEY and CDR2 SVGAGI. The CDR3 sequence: CASSYSRQNSGNTIYF. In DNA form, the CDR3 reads TGTGCCAGCAGTTACTCGAGGCAGAACTCTGGAAACACCATATATTTT.

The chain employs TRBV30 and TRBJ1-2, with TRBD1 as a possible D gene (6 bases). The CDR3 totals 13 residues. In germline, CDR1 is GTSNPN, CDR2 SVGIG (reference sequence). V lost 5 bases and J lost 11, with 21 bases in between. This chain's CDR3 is CAWATGGFFWYTF. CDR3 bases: TGTGCCTGGGCCACCGGGGGCTTCTTTTGGTACACCTTC.

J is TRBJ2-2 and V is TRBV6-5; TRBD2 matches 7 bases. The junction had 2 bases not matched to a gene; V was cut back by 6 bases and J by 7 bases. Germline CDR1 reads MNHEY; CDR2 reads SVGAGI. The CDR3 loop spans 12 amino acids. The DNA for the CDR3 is TGTGCCAGCAGCCGGGGGGACGGGGAGCTGTTTTTT. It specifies CASSRGDGELFF.

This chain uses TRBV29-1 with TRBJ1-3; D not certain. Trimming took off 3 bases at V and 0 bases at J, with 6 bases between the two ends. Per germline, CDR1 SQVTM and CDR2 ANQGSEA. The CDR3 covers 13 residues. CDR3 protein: CSVEALSGNTIYF. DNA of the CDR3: TGCAGCGTTGAGGCGCTCTCTGGAAACACCATATATTTT. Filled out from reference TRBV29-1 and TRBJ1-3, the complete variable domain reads SAVISQKPSRDICQRGTSLTIQCQVDSQVTMMFWYRQQPGQSLTLIATANQGSEATYESGFVIDKFPISRPNLTFSTLTVSNMSPEDSSIYLCSVEALSGNTIYFGEGSWLTVV.

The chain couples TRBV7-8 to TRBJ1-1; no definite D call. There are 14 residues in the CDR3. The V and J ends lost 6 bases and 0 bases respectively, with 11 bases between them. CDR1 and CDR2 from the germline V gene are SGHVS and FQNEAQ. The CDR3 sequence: CASRGVDLNTEAFF. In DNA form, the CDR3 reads TGTGCCAGCAGGGGCGTCGACCTGAACACTGAAGCTTTCTTT.

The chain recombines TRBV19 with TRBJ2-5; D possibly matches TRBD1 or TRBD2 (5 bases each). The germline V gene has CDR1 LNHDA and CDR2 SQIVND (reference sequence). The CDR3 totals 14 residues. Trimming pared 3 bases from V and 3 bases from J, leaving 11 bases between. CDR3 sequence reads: CASSIRGPKETQYF. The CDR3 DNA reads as TGTGCCAGTAGTATCCGGGGCCCAAAAGAGACCCAGTACTTC.

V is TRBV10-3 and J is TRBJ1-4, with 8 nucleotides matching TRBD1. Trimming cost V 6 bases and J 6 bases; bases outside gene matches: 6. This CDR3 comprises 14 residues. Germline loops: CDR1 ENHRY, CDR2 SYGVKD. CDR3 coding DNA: TGTGCCATCAGCCTGGACAGGGTTGATGAAAAACTGTTTTTT. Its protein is CAISLDRVDEKLFF.

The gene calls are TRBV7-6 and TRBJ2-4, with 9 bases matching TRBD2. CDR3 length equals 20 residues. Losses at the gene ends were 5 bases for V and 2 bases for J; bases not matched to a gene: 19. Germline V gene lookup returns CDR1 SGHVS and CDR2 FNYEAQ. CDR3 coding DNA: TGTGCCAGCAGCCCAAGGTCGGCTAGCGGGGCTAGGGTGACCAAAAACATTCAGTACTTC. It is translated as CASSPRSASGARVTKNIQYF.

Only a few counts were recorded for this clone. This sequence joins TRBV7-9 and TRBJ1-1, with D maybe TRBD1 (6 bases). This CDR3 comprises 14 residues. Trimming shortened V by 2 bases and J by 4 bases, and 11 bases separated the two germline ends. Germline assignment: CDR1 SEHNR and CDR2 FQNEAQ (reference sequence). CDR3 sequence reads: CASSLIGGSTEAFF. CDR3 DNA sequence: TGTGCCAGCAGCTTAATAGGGGGAAGCACTGAAGCTTTCTTT.

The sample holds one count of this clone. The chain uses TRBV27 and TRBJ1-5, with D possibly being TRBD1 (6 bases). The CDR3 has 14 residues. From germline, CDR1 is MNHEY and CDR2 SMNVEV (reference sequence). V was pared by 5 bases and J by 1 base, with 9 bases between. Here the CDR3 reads CASSPGTSNQPQHF. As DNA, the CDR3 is TGTGCCAGCAGTCCCGGGACAAGCAATCAGCCCCAGCATTTT.

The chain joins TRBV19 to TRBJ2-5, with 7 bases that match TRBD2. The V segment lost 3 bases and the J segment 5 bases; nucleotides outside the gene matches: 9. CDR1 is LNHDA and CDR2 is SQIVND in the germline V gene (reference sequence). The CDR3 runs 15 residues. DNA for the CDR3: TGTGCCAGTAGTATGGCGGGAGATGGTGCGGAGACCCAGTACTTC. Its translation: CASSMAGDGAETQYF.

In DNA, the CDR3 is TGTGCCAGCAGTTACTCACAGGGAGTCACTGAAGCTTTCTTT. This translates into CASSYSQGVTEAFF. The chain joins TRBV6-5 to TRBJ1-1; possibly TRBD1 for D (6 bases). V was pared by 0 bases and J by 4 bases, with 9 bases between. The CDR3 spans 14 residues. CDR1 MNHEY and CDR2 SVGAGI come from the germline V gene.

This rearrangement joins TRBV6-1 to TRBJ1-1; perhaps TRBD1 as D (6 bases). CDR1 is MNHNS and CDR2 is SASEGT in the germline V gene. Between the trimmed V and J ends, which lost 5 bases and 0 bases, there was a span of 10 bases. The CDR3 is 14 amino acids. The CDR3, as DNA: TGTGCCAGCAGTCGGACAGAACTGAACACTGAAGCTTTCTTT. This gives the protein CASSRTELNTEAFF.